The present entry profiles one TCR beta chain with its context. Gene-specific TRAV and TRBV primers were used for first-strand cDNA, covering alpha and beta chains. With a V-primer adapter and a constant-region primer, TCRs were amplified for about 20 PCR cycles. In vitro transcription amplified the mRNA that had been isolated. TCRdb recomputed calls from the reads with MiXCR, one row per CDR3 protein. The data contain about 64,000 distinct CDR3 sequences, more than 20% of them singletons. Time point specified: before trial treatment. The data belong to a study of low-dose radiotherapy and immunotherapy resistance in tumors. Across the whole study: Participants were given intravenous cyclophosphamide 200 mg/m2 every two weeks, one day before radiation and immunotherapy.

Material: PBMCs, obtained before treatment. The source is a male donor with rectosigmoid adenocarcinoma.

This CDR3 reads CASRLGQGTDTQYF. In DNA form, the CDR3 reads TGTGCCAGCAGACTGGGACAGGGGACAGATACGCAGTATTTT. The genes are TRBV2 and TRBJ2-3; TRBD1 agrees at 10 bases. Trimming removed 6 bases from V and 3 bases from J; junction bases left unmatched: 3. Germline assignment: CDR1 SNHLY and CDR2 FYNNEI. This CDR3 spans 14 amino acids.